This section outlines one TCR beta chain sequence together with its context. The antigen is undetermined. The data were produced by immunoSEQ multiplex PCR, yet TCRdb's version contains in-frame clones alone and is incomplete. Of roughly 150,000 clones listed, over 80% are singletons. The data derive from a study of T cell responses to AZD1222 COVID-19 vaccine. Findings of the study overall: Among the donors, most were white British and more were female, and clonal diversity was possibly underestimated.

J was trimmed by 8 bases and V by 8 bases; bases with no gene match: 7. The CDR3 spans 14 residues. Germline CDR1 is MNHEY and CDR2 is SVGAGI. The chain recombines TRBV6-5 with TRBJ2-6; TRBD1 matches 9 bases. Source: peripheral blood, taken on day 0 of AZD1222 vaccination. The origin of this receptor is an adult in good health. In nucleotides, the CDR3 is TGTGCCAGCGCCCAGGACAGGGGCACCAACGTCCTGACTTTC. As protein: CASAQDRGTNVLTF.